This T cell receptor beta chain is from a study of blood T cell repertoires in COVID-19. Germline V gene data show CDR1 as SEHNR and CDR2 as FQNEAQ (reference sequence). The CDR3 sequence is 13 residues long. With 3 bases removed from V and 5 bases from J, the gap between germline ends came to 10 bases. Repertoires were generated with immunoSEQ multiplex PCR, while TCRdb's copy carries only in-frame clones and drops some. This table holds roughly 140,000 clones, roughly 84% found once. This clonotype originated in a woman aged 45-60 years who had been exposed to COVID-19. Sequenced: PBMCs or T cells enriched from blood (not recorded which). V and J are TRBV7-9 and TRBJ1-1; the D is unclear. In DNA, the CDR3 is TGTGCCAGCAGCTTTTCGACGCGGACTGAAGCTTTCTTT. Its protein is CASSFSTRTEAFF.